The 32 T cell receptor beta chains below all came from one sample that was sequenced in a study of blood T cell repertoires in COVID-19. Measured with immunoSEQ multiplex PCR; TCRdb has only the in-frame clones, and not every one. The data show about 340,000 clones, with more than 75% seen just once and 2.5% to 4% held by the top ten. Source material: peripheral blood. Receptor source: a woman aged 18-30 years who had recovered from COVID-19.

CDR3 protein: CASKYEPGQGFNSPLHF. CDR3 bases: TGTGCCAGCAAATACGAACCGGGACAGGGGTTTAACTCACCCCTCCACTTT. The chain joins TRBV2 to TRBJ1-6, with 10 bases matching TRBD1. This CDR3 is 17 amino acids long. From germline, CDR1 is SNHLY and CDR2 FYNNEI. Losses at the gene ends were 7 bases for V and 10 bases for J; bases not matched to a gene: 16.

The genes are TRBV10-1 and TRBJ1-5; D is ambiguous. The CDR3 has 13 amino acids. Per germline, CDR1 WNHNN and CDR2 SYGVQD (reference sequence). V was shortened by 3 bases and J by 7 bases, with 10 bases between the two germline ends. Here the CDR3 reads CASSERGGQPQHF. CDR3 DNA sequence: TGCGCCAGCAGTGAACGGGGAGGACAGCCCCAGCATTTT.

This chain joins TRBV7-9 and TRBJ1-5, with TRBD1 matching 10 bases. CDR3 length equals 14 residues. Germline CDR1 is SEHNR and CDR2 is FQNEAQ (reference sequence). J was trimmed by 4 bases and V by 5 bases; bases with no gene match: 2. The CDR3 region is CASSVGQGNQPQHF. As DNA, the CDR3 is TGTGCCAGCAGCGTGGGACAGGGGAATCAGCCCCAGCATTTT. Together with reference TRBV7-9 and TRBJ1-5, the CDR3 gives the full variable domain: DTGVSQNPRHKITKRGQNVTFRCDPISEHNRLYWYRQTLGQGPEFLTYFQNEAQLEKSRLLSDRFSAERPKGSFSTLEIQRTEQGDSAMYLCASSVGQGNQPQHFGDGTRLSIL.

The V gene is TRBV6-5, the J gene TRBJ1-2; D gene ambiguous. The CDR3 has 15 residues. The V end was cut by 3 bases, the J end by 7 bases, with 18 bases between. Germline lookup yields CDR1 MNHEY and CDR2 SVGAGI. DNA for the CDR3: TGTGCCAGCAGTTATACGAGAGTCAGACATCTTGGCTACACCTTC. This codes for CASSYTRVRHLGYTF.

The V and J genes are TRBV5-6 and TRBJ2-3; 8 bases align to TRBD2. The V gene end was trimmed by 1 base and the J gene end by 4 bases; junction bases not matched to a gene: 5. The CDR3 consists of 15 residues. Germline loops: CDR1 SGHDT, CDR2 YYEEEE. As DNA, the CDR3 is TGTGCCAGCAGCTTGTGGGGGACTAGTGCAGATACGCAGTATTTT. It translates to CASSLWGTSADTQYF.

For the CDR3, the DNA is TGTGCCAGCAGCGTGGATCTAGCGGGGGAGGGAGATACGCAGTATTTT. Amino acid sequence: CASSVDLAGEGDTQYF. The V and J genes are TRBV5-4 and TRBJ2-3, with 10 bases that match TRBD2. Per the germline V gene, CDR1 is SGHNT and CDR2 is YYREEE (reference sequence). V gave up 4 bases and J gave up 5 bases; unmatched junction bases: 10. The CDR3 spans 16 residues.

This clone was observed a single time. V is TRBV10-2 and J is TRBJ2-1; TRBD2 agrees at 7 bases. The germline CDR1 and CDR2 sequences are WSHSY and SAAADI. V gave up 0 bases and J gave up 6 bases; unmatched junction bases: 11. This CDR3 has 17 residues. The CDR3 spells CASSESTGVAGRNEQFF. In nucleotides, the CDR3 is TGCGCCAGCAGTGAGTCGACCGGGGTAGCGGGCCGCAATGAGCAGTTCTTC.

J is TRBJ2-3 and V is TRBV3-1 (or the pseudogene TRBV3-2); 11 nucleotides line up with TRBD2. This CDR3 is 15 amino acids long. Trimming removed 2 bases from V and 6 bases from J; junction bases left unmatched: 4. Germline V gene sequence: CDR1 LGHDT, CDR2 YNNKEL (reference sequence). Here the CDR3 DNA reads TGTGCCAGCAGCCAATCCCGGACTAGCGGGGATACGCAGTATTTT. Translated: CASSQSRTSGDTQYF.

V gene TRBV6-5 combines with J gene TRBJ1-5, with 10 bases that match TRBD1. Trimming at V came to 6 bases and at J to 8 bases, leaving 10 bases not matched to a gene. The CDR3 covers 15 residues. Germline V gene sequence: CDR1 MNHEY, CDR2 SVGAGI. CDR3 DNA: TGTGCCAGCAGAGAGACAGGGGGCATGAGGGAGCCCCAGCATTTT. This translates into CASRETGGMREPQHF.

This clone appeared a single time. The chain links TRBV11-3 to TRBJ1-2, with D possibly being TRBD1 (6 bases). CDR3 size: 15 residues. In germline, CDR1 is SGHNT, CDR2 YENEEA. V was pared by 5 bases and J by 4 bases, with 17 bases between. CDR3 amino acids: CASSPQGDFTYGYTF. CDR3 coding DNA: TGTGCCAGCAGCCCACAGGGAGATTTCACCTATGGCTACACCTTC. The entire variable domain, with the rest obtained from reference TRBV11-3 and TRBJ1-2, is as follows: EAGVVQSPRYKIIEKKQPVAFWCNPISGHNTLYWYLQNLGQGPELLIRYENEEAVDDSQLPKDRFSAERLKGVDSTLKIQPAELGDSAVYLCASSPQGDFTYGYTFGSGTRLTVV.

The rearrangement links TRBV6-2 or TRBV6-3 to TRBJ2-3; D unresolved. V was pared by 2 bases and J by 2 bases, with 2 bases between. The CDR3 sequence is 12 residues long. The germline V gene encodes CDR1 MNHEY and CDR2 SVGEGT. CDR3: CASSYLTDTQYF. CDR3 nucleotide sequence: TGTGCCAGCAGTTACCTCACAGATACGCAGTATTTT.

CDR3 bases: TGTGCCACCAGTGTTTCCTATGCTAGCGGGATATTTGGTGAGCAGTTCTTC. Protein sequence: CATSVSYASGIFGEQFF. The chain employs TRBV24-1 and TRBJ2-1, with TRBD2 matching over 9 bases. CDR3 length: 17 residues. The germline V gene has CDR1 KGHDR and CDR2 SFDVKD. After removal of 5 bases from V and 9 bases from J, the junction contained 16 bases not matched to a gene.

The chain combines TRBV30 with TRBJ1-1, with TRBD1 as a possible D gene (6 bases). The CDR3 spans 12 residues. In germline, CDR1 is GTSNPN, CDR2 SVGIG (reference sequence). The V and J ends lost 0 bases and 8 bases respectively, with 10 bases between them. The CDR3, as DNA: TGTGCCTGGAGTGTCACTACAGGGGAAGCTTTCTTT. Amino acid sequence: CAWSVTTGEAFF. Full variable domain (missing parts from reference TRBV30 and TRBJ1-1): SQTIHQWPATLVQPVGSPLSLECTVEGTSNPNLYWYRQAAGRGLQLLFYSVGIGQISSEVPQNLSASRPQDRQFILSSKKLLLSDSGFYLCAWSVTTGEAFFGQGTRLTVV.

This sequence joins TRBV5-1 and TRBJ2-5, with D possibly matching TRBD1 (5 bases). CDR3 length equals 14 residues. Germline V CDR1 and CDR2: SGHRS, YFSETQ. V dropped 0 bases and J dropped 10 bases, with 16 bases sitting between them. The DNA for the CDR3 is TGCGCCAGCAGCTTGGCCGCCAGGGCTAGAGACCAGTACTTC. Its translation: CASSLAARARDQYF.

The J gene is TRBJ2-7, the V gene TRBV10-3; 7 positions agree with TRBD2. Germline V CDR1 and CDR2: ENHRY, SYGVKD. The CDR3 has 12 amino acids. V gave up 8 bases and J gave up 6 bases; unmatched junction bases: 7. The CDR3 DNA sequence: TGTGCCATCTCCACTAGCGCAAGCGAGCAGTACGTC. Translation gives CAISTSASEQYV.

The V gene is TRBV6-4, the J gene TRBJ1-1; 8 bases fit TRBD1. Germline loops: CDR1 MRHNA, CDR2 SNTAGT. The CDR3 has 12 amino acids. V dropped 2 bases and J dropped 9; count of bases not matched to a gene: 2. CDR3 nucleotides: TGTGCCAGCAGTGACAGACAGGGGAAAGCTTTCTTT. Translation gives CASSDRQGKAFF.

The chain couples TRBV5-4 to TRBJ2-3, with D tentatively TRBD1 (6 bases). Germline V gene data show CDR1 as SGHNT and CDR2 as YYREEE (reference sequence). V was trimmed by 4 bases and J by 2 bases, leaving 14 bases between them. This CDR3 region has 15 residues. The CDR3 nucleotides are TGTGCCAGCAGCGTGGACAGTATTTCCACAGATACGCAGTATTTT. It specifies CASSVDSISTDTQYF.

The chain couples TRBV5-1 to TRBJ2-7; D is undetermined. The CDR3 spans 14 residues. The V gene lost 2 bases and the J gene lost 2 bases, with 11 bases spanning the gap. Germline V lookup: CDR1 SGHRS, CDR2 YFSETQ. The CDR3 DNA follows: TGCGCCAGCAGCTTAGCGCCGAACGCCTACGAGCAGTACGTC. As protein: CASSLAPNAYEQYV.

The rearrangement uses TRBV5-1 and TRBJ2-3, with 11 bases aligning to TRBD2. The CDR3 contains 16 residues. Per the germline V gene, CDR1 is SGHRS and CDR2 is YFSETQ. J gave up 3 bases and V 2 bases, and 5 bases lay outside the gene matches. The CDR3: CASSFSGRARTDTQYF. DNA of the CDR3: TGCGCCAGCAGCTTTAGCGGGAGGGCCAGGACAGATACGCAGTATTTT.

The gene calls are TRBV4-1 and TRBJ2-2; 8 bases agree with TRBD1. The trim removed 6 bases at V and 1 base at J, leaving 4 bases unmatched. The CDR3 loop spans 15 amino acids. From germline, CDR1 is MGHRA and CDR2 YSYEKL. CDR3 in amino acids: CASRGGTGNTGELFF. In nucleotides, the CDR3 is TGCGCCAGCAGAGGCGGGACAGGGAACACCGGGGAGCTGTTTTTT.

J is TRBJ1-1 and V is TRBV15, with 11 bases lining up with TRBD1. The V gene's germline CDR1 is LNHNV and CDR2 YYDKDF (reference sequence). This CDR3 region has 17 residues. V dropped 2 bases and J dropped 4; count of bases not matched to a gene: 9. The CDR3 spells CATSRRTGGFVSTEAFF. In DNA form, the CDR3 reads TGTGCCACCAGCAGAAGGACAGGGGGCTTCGTAAGCACTGAAGCTTTCTTT.

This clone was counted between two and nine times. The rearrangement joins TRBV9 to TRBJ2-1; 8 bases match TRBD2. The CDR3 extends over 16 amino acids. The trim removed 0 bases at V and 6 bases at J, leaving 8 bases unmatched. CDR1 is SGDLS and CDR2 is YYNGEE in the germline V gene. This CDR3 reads CASSVVAVAGRNEQFF. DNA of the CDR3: TGTGCCAGCAGCGTAGTGGCGGTAGCGGGACGCAATGAGCAGTTCTTC.

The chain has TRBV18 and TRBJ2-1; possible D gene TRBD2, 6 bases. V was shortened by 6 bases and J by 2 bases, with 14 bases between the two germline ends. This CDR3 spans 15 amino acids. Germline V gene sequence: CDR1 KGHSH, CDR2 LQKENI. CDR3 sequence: CASSIGAGTYNEQFF. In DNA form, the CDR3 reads TGTGCCAGCTCGATCGGGGCGGGAACCTACAATGAGCAGTTCTTC.

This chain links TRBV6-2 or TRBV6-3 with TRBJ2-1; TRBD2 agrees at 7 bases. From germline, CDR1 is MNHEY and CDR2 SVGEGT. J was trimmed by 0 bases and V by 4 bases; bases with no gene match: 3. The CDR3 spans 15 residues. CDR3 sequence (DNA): TGTGCCAGCAGTTTCGGCGGGAGCTCCTACAATGAGCAGTTCTTC. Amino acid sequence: CASSFGGSSYNEQFF.

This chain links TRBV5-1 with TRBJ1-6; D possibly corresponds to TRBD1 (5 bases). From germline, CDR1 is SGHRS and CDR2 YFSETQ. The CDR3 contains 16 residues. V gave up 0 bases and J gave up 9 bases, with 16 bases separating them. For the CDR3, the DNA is TGCGCCAGCAGCTTGGCCGGGGGACGTGAAGGTTCACCCCTCCACTTT. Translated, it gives CASSLAGGREGSPLHF.

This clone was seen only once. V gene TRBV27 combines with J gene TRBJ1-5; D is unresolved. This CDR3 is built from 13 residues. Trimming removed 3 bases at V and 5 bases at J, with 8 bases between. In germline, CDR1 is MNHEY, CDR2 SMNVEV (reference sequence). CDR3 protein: CASSLNGDQPQHF. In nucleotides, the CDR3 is TGTGCCAGCAGTTTGAACGGAGATCAGCCCCAGCATTTT.

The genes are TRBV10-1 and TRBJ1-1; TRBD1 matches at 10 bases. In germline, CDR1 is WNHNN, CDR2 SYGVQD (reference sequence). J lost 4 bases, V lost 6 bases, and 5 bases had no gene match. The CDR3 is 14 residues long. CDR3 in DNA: TGCGCCAGCAGGCCGGGACAGGGGATCACTGAAGCTTTCTTT. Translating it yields CASRPGQGITEAFF.

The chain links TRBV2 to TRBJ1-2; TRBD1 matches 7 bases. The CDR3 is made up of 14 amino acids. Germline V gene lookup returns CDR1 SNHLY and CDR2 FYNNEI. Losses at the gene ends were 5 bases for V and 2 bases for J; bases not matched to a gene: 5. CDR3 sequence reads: CASSPWDRNYGYTF. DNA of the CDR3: TGTGCCAGCAGTCCCTGGGACAGAAACTATGGCTACACCTTC.

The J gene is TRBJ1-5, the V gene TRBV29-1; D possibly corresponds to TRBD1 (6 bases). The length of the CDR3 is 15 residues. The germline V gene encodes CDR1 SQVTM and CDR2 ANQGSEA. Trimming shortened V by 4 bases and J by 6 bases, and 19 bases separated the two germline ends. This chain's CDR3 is CSVGPSGAGSQPQHF. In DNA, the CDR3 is TGCAGCGTTGGTCCATCAGGGGCAGGGAGTCAGCCCCAGCATTTT.

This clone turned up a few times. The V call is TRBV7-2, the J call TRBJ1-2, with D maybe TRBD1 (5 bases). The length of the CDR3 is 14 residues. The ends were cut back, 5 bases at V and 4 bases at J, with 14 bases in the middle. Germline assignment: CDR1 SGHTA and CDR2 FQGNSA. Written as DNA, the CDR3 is TGTGCCAGCAGCCCAATGGGGCAGAGCTATGGCTACACCTTC. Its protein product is CASSPMGQSYGYTF.

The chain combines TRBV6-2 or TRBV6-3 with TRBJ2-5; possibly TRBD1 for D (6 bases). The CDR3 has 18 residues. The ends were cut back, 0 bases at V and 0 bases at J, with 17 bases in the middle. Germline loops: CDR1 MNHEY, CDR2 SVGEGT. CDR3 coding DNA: TGTGCCAGCAGTTACTCGCCCCGGGACACCTCATACCAAGAGACCCAGTACTTC. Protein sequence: CASSYSPRDTSYQETQYF.

The CDR3 sequence: CASSGVSSGSLYNEQFF. Written as DNA, the CDR3 is TGTGCCAGCAGCGGGGTTAGTAGCGGGAGTCTATACAATGAGCAGTTCTTC. This chain uses TRBV7-9 with TRBJ2-1; TRBD2 matches 9 bases. This CDR3 has 17 amino acids. Trimming at V came to 5 bases and at J to 4 bases, leaving 12 bases not matched to a gene. CDR1 SEHNR and CDR2 FQNEAQ come from the germline V gene (reference sequence).